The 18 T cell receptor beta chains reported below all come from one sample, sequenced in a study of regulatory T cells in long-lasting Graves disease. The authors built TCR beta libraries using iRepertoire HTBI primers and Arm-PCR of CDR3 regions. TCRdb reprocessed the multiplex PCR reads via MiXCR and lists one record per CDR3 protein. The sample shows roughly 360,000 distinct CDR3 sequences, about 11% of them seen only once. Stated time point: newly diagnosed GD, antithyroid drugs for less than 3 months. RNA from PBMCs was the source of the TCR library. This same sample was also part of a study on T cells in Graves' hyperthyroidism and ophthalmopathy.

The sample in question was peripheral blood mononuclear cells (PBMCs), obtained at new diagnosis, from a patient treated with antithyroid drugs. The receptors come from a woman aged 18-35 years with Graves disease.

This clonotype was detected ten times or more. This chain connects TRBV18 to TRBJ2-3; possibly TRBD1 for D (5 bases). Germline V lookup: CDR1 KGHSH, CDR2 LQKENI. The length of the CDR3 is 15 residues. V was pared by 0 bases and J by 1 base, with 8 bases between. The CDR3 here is CASSPPRQRTDTQYF. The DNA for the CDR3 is TGTGCCAGCTCACCACCCCGACAGCGCACAGATACGCAGTATTTT.

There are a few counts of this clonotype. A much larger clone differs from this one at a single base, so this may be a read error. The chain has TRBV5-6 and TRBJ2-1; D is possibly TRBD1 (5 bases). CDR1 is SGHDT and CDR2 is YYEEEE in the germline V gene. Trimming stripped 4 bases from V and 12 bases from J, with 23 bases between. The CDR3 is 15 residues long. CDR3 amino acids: CASSLDTGPTRRQFF. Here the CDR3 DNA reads TGTGCCAGCAGCCTGGACACAGGACCTACACGTCGGCAGTTCTTC. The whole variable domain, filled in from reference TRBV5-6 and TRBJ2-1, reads DAGVTQSPTHLIKTRGQQVTLRCSPKSGHDTVSWYQQALGQGPQFIFQYYEEEERQRGNFPDRFSGHQFPNYSSELNVNALLLGDSALYLCASSLDTGPTRRQFFGPGTRLTVL.

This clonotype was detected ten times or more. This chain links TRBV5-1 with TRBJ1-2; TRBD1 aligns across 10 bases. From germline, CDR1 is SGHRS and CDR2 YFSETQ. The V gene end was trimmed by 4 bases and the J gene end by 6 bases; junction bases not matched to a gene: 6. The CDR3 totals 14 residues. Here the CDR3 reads CASSIGTGVDGYTF. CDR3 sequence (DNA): TGCGCCAGCAGCATTGGGACAGGGGTGGATGGCTACACCTTC.

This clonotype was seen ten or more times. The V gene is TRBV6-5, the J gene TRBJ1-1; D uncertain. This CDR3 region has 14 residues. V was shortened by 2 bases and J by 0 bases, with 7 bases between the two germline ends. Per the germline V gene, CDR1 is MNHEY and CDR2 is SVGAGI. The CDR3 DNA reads TGTGCCAGCAGTTACCATACCTTGAACACTGAAGCTTTCTTT. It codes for CASSYHTLNTEAFF.

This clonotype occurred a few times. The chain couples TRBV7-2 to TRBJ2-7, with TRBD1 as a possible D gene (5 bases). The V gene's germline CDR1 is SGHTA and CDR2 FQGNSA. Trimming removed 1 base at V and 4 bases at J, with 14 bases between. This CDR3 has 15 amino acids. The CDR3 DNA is TGTGCCAGCAGCTTAGGGTCGACAGATATTTACGAGCAGTACTTC. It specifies CASSLGSTDIYEQYF.

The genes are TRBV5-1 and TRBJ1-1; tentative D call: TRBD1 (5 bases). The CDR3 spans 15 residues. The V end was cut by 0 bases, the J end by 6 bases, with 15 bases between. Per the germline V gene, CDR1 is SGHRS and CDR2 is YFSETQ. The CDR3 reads CASSLAQGGNAEAFF. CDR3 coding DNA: TGCGCCAGCAGCTTGGCCCAGGGAGGAAACGCTGAAGCTTTCTTT.

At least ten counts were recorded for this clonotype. CDR3: CASSLFGRGANTDTQYF. In DNA, the CDR3 is TGTGCCAGCAGCTTATTCGGAAGGGGGGCTAACACAGATACGCAGTATTTT. The chain is built from TRBV7-8 and TRBJ2-3, with D tentatively TRBD1 or TRBD2 (6 bases each). The CDR3 runs to 17 residues. V lost 2 bases, J lost 2 bases, and 17 bases lay in between. Germline lookup yields CDR1 SGHVS and CDR2 FQNEAQ.

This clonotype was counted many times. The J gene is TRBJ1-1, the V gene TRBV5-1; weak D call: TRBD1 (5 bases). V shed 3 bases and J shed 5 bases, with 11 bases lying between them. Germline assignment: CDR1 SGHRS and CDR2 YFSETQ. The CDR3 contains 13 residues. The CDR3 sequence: CASSSGGGTEAFF. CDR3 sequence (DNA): TGCGCCAGCAGCTCGGGGGGTGGGACTGAAGCTTTCTTT.

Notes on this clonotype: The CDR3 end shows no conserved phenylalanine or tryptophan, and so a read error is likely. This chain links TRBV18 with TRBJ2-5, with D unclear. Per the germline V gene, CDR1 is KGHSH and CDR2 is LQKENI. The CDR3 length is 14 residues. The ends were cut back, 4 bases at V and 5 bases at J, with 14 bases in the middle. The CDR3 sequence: CASSRSEVAETQYL. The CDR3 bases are TGTGCCAGCTCACGGTCGGAAGTTGCGGAGACCCAGTACCTC.

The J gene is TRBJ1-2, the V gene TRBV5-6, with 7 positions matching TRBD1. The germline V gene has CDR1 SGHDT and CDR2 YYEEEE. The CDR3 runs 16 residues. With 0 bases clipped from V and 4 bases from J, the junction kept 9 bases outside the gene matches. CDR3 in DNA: TGTGCCAGCAGCTTGGATCCTGACAGGGCTTCCTATGGCTACACCTTC. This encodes CASSLDPDRASYGYTF.

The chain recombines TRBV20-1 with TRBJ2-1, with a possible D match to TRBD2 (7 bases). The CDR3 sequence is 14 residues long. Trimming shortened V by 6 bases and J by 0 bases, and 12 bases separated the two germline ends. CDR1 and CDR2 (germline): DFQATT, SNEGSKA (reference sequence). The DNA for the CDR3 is TGCAGTGCGGGGGGGGCCAGCTCCTACAATGAGCAGTTCTTC. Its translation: CSAGGASSYNEQFF.

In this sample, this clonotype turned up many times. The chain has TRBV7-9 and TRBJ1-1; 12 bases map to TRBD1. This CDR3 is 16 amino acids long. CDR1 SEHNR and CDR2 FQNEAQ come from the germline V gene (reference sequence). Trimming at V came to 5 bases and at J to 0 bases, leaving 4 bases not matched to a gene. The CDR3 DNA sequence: TGTGCCAGCAGCCCGGGACAGGGGGCTCTGAACACTGAAGCTTTCTTT. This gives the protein CASSPGQGALNTEAFF.

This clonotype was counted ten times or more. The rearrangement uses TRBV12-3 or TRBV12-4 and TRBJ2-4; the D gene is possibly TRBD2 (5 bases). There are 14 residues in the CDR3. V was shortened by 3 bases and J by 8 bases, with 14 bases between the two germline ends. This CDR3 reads CASSLARTLDIQYF. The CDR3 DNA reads TGTGCCAGCAGTTTGGCCCGGACTTTAGACATTCAGTACTTC.

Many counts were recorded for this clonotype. CDR3 amino acids: CASSPTLAGEETQYF. CDR3 nucleotide sequence: TGTGCCAGCAGCCCTACTTTAGCGGGGGAAGAGACCCAGTACTTC. The chain uses TRBV7-8 and TRBJ2-5; 9 bases are shared with TRBD2. V gave up 5 bases and J gave up 3 bases; unmatched junction bases: 7. Germline loops: CDR1 SGHVS, CDR2 FQNEAQ. This CDR3 has 15 amino acids.

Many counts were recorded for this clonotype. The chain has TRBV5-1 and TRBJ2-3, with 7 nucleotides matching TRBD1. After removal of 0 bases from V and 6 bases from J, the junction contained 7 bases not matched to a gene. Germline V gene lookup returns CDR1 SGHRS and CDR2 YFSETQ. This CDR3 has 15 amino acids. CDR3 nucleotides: TGCGCCAGCAGCTTGGACAGGGGAAGTTATGATACGCAGTATTTT. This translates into CASSLDRGSYDTQYF.

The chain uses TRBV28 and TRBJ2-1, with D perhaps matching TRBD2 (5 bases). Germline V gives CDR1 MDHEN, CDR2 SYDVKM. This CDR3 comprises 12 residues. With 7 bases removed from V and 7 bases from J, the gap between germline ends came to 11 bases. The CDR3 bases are TGTGCCAGCACCTCGGGGATAAATGAGCAGTTCTTC. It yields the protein CASTSGINEQFF.

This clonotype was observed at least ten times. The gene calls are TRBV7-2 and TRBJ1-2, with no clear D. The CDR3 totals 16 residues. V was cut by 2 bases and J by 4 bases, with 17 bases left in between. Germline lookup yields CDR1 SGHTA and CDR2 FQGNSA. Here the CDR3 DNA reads TGTGCCAGCAGCTTATTGTTTGAGACGGTTACCTATGGCTACACCTTC. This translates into CASSLLFETVTYGYTF.

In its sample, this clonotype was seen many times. The DNA for the CDR3 is TGTGCCAGCAGCTTAGTGGTGACAGCTAACTATGGCTACACCTTC. Its translation: CASSLVVTANYGYTF. The chain combines TRBV7-2 with TRBJ1-2; D may be TRBD1 (5 bases). CDR1 and CDR2 (germline): SGHTA, FQGNSA. V lost 1 base and J 0 bases, leaving 9 bases between the germline ends. The length of the CDR3 is 15 residues.